Described below is a single T cell receptor beta chain sequence and its context. What it binds is unknown. The sample comes from a study of cytomegalovirus exposure and HLA in healthy donors. The overall study: For the approximately 360 genotyped donors, approximately 82% fell within the Caucasian-associated ancestry cluster. Study-wide results and caveats: Certain indistinguishable V segments, among them TRBV6-2 and TRBV6-3, were excluded. Versus the approximately 720-donor mean, an Asian-associated ancestry cluster reportedly showed fewer N-insertions in a later analysis.

The CDR3 covers 13 residues. V gave up 6 bases and J gave up 4 bases; unmatched junction bases: 4. Germline CDR1 SGHTA, CDR2 FQGNSA. Researchers ran the PCR with 60 Vbeta and 13 Jbeta primers. TCRdb's copy holds only in-frame clones and misses some; the assay was immunoSEQ multiplex PCR. The sample contains roughly 180,000 clones, less than 90% of which appear only once. The sequenced material came from PBMCs. The chain has TRBV7-2 and TRBJ2-5, with 8 bases identical to TRBD1. The TCR comes from a girl aged 5 to 17 in good health and CMV-seropositive. The CDR3 here is CASSRDRGETQYF. CDR3 DNA sequence: TGTGCCAGCAGTCGTGACAGGGGAGAGACCCAGTACTTC.